This T cell receptor beta chain was sequenced during a study of shared clonotypes between healthy human individuals (dated by TCRdb to about 2020). With respect to the entire study: A few men and a couple of women, aged 18 to 49 years, made up the cohort. The study deeply sequenced blood TCR repertoires of about 5 healthy adults to estimate repertoire size and the extent of clonotype sharing between individuals. Between about 0.9 and 8.9 billion PBMCs per donor were obtained by leukapheresis. To increase sequencing depth and limit assay-specific biases, different laboratories used diverse techniques to prepare libraries and sequence TCR repertoires. For each donor, CD4 naive and CD4 memory were each given three plates, CD8 naive was given two plates, and CD8 memory was given one plate.

In the case of this clone: It lacks a known antigen. No base quality information exists; no much larger clone differs at one position.

Using the deep immunoSEQ assay, multiplex PCR amplified TCR CDR3 regions from genomic DNA. Genomic DNA extracted from each cell subset was distributed evenly over all wells of several immunoSEQ 96-well plates, and each plate served as one replicate. For sorted subsets, each replicate PCR was loaded with around 220 ng genomic DNA, equivalent to 30,000 or so T cell genomes. Purified libraries were quantified with a Qubit 3.0 fluorometer, sized on a Bioanalyzer 2100, and re-quantified with the KAPA Library Quantification kit. Every immunoSEQ 96-well plate was sequenced on a separate single-read 150-cycle Illumina NextSeq 550 flow cell. The paper's processing steps were these. Because the immunoSEQ output included only junctional sequences and no quality scores, the filtering could not be the same as the filtering used for full-length reads. Sequences were annotated with PyIR, a Python wrapper for IgBLAST v1.9, and V/J genes and CDR3 were assigned using IMGT germline references. Reads were filtered out if the reads had weak V/J assignments (E-value above 1e-6), no CDR3, stop codons, out-of-frame junctions, or ambiguous translated residues. V3J clonotypes were defined by identical inferred V gene, J gene, and CDR3 amino acid sequence. To compute the percentage overlap between repertoires, the number of shared unique clonotypes was divided by the size of the smaller repertoire. Repertoire richness was assessed with RTK rarefaction, the Chao1 estimator, and Recon v2.1 estimates of unobserved clonotypes. Generation probabilities for all TCRbeta clonotypes obtained by the gDNA method from four donors were computed using OLGA. TCRdb holds this immuneACCESS table with in-frame rearrangements only. Some clones are missing; in checked studies, unresolved V genes explain under half, and the rest has no known cause. V and J calls and clone size are given by that table; D and trimming were obtained from the DNA. This sample has millions of clones in its table, and 85% to 95% of those were observed once. The ten largest clonotypes hold 0.1% to 0.15% of the sample.

Taken from cysteine to phenylalanine, the CDR3 has 13 residues. Just CDR3 DNA is preserved here, 39 bases in frame from base 1. CDR1 and CDR2, looked up from the germline V gene, are LGHNA and YNFKEQ. V is reduced by 0 bases and J by 7 bases, leaving a spacing of 7 bases between them. Healthy HIV-negative adults with no recently reported acute infections or vaccinations were included as donors. Every donor was a Caucasian adult residing in Nashville, Tennessee, USA. Magnetic negative selection was used to enrich CD4+ T cells, after which naive cells were positively selected on CD45RA and the negative fraction became the memory subset. After blood collection by leukapheresis, PBMCs were isolated using Ficoll-Histopaque density gradient centrifugation and then cryopreserved in the vapor phase of liquid nitrogen. Purity and quantity of every magnetically sorted T cell population were checked by analytical flow cytometry. From each sorted fraction, genomic DNA was isolated and quantified by UV absorbance on a Nanodrop 2000c.

The study at large found these results: Sharing across several donors was observed for around 4.8% of naive CD4, over 3% of naive CD8, over 2% of memory CD4, and around 0.4% of memory CD8 clonotypes. The small number of donors limited the genetic and exposure-history diversity represented. Pairwise subsampling led to the expectation that sequencing depth would affect the degree of clonotype sharing among donors. Estimated clonotype richness was generally larger for naive than for memory subsets. Rarefaction of sorted-subset datasets indicated incomplete sequencing despite the large sequencing depth. Sampling was limited to blood, and TCR repertoires in tissue likely differ from TCR repertoires in blood. Higher generation probabilities were observed for clonotypes shared by all four sorted-subset donors than for non-shared clonotypes.

Sequencing used naive CD4+ T cells sorted from blood. In light of the paper, this sample's cell subset or site label describes: CD45RA+ positively selected. The chain links TRBV4-2 with TRBJ1-5; no D gene call is confident. The sequence derives from a man younger than 35 in good health. The sequenced DNA: TGTGCCAGCAGCCAAGATGTCGGACAGCCCCAGCATTTT. The translation is CASSQDVGQPQHF.